These 27 T cell receptor beta chains were sequenced from one sample in a study of early stage breast cancer tumors. The data were produced by immunoSEQ multiplex PCR, yet TCRdb's version contains in-frame clones alone and is incomplete. The sample records roughly 14,000 clones, 84% being singletons. Sequences were obtained from normal breast tissue next to the tumor. The receptors were gathered from a person aged 25 to 39 with breast cancer.

This chain joins TRBV27 and TRBJ2-1; unclear D gene. V lost 2 bases, J lost 5 bases, and 4 bases lay in between. Germline V gives CDR1 MNHEY, CDR2 SMNVEV (reference sequence). The CDR3 runs to 12 residues. This CDR3 is CASSLRDNEQFF. CDR3 sequence (DNA): TGTGCCAGCAGTTTACGGGACAATGAGCAGTTCTTC.

This clone was picked up a small number of times. This rearrangement joins TRBV2 to TRBJ1-2; no reliable D call. CDR1 and CDR2 from the germline V gene are SNHLY and FYNNEI. CDR3 length: 14 amino acids. V lost 6 bases and J lost 6, with 17 bases in between. This CDR3 reads CASSERVESDGYTF. CDR3 sequence (DNA): TGTGCCAGCAGCGAACGGGTGGAATCGGATGGCTACACCTTC. Together with reference TRBV2 and TRBJ1-2, the CDR3 gives the full variable domain: EPEVTQTPSHQVTQMGQEVILRCVPISNHLYFYWYRQILGQKVEFLVSFYNNEISEKSEIFDDQFSVERPDGSNFTLKIRSTKLEDSAMYFCASSERVESDGYTFGSGTRLTVV.

The rearrangement links TRBV7-2 to TRBJ2-3; 13 nucleotides match TRBD2. The trim removed 5 bases at V and 5 bases at J, leaving 13 bases unmatched. The CDR3 has 18 amino acids. In germline, CDR1 is SGHTA, CDR2 FQGNSA. CDR3 residues: CASSRPPLAGGRGDTQYF. The CDR3 region has the DNA TGTGCCAGCAGCCGTCCCCCACTAGCGGGAGGGCGTGGAGATACGCAGTATTTT. The full variable domain, its missing parts supplied by reference TRBV7-2 and TRBJ2-3, is GAGVSQSPSNKVTEKGKDVELRCDPISGHTALYWYRQSLGQGLEFLIYFQGNSAPDKSGLPSDRFSAERTGGSVSTLTIQRTQQEDSAVYLCASSRPPLAGGRGDTQYFGPGTRLTVL.

The V call is TRBV11-3, the J call TRBJ2-1, with 8 bases identical to TRBD2. The V gene's germline CDR1 is SGHNT and CDR2 YENEEA. The CDR3 sequence is 14 residues long. V gave up 0 bases and J gave up 7 bases; unmatched junction bases: 2. In DNA form, the CDR3 reads TGTGCCAGCAGCTTAGAAACTAGCGGTAATGAGCAGTTCTTC. It specifies CASSLETSGNEQFF.

The chain couples TRBV7-2 to TRBJ2-3, with a weak D call TRBD2 (5 bases). From germline, CDR1 is SGHTA and CDR2 FQGNSA. V lost 0 bases to trimming and J lost 6 bases, with 7 bases between them. The CDR3 runs to 13 residues. CDR3 residues: CASSLARGDTQYF. The CDR3 DNA reads TGTGCCAGCAGCTTAGCCCGAGGGGATACGCAGTATTTT.

This clone was detected a few times. The rearrangement uses TRBV5-1 and TRBJ1-5; perhaps TRBD1 as D (5 bases). This CDR3 is built from 15 residues. Germline loops: CDR1 SGHRS, CDR2 YFSETQ. V was trimmed by 4 bases and J by 5 bases, leaving 16 bases between them. The chain's CDR3 is CASSQGGGGDQPQHF. The CDR3 DNA follows: TGCGCCAGCAGCCAAGGAGGCGGGGGAGATCAGCCCCAGCATTTT.

V gene TRBV7-9 combines with J gene TRBJ2-3, with 9 nucleotides matching TRBD2. CDR1 is SEHNR, CDR2 FQNEAQ, per germline (reference sequence). CDR3 length: 15 residues. V lost 3 bases, J lost 3 bases, and 4 bases stayed unmatched. This CDR3 reads CASSFSGRGTDTQYF. In DNA form, the CDR3 reads TGTGCCAGCAGCTTTAGCGGGAGAGGGACAGATACGCAGTATTTT. Full variable domain (remainder filled in from reference TRBV7-9 and TRBJ2-3): DTGVSQNPRHKITKRGQNVTFRCDPISEHNRLYWYRQTLGQGPEFLTYFQNEAQLEKSRLLSDRFSAERPKGSFSTLEIQRTEQGDSAMYLCASSFSGRGTDTQYFGPGTRLTVL.

This clone was recorded once. This chain uses TRBV18 with TRBJ1-1; possibly TRBD1 for D (5 bases). V was trimmed by 1 base and J by 11 bases, leaving 11 bases between them. The germline V gene has CDR1 KGHSH and CDR2 LQKENI. CDR3 length: 12 amino acids. This CDR3 reads CASSPLDRDAFF. The CDR3 coding sequence is TGTGCCAGCTCACCACTGGATAGGGACGCTTTCTTT.

V is TRBV27 and J is TRBJ1-5, with no clear D. The CDR3 is made up of 15 amino acids. Per germline, CDR1 MNHEY and CDR2 SMNVEV (reference sequence). Between the trimmed V and J ends, which lost 5 bases and 0 bases, there was a span of 11 bases. Here the CDR3 reads CASSKGPYSNQPQHF. Written as DNA, the CDR3 is TGTGCCAGCAGTAAGGGTCCCTATAGCAATCAGCCCCAGCATTTT.

The rearrangement joins TRBV30 to TRBJ2-3; no reliable D call. Germline V lookup: CDR1 GTSNPN, CDR2 SVGIG (reference sequence). The CDR3 runs to 11 residues. With 5 bases removed from V and 9 bases from J, the gap between germline ends came to 12 bases. In nucleotides, the CDR3 is TGTGCCTGGGATTCGTTGGGGACGCAGTATTTT. Amino acid sequence: CAWDSLGTQYF.

This sequence joins TRBV2 and TRBJ2-7; 7 nucleotides match TRBD2. Trimming at V came to 5 bases and at J to 2 bases, leaving 6 bases not matched to a gene. CDR3 length: 14 residues. Per the germline V gene, CDR1 is SNHLY and CDR2 is FYNNEI. The CDR3 region has the DNA TGTGCCAGCAGTTCGGAGGGAGGGACCTACGAGCAGTACTTC. Residues: CASSSEGGTYEQYF.

The chain is built from TRBV10-1 and TRBJ2-1, with D possibly matching TRBD1 (5 bases). Trimming took 7 bases from V and 10 from J, leaving 11 bases between them. From germline, CDR1 is WNHNN and CDR2 SYGVQD (reference sequence). This CDR3 has 11 amino acids. DNA for the CDR3: TGCGCCAGCAATACCAGGACAGAGCAGTTCTTC. Its protein is CASNTRTEQFF.

This clone is a singleton in its sample. The V and J genes are TRBV5-4 and TRBJ2-2; 12 bases are a match to TRBD1. V was pared by 0 bases and J by 5 bases, with 5 bases of the junction left unmatched. The length of the CDR3 is 17 residues. Germline V lookup: CDR1 SGHNT, CDR2 YYREEE (reference sequence). The CDR3 spells CASSLGGQGARTGELFF. CDR3 DNA sequence: TGTGCCAGCAGCTTGGGGGGACAGGGGGCCCGGACCGGGGAGCTGTTTTTT.

The V gene is TRBV29-1, the J gene TRBJ2-7; tentative D call: TRBD1 (6 bases). Trimming cost V 4 bases and J 1 base, with 11 bases left between them. Germline loops: CDR1 SQVTM, CDR2 ANQGSEA. This CDR3 comprises 13 residues. This CDR3 is CSVGTVNSYEQYF. CDR3 sequence (DNA): TGCAGCGTTGGGACAGTGAATTCCTACGAGCAGTACTTC.

The chain recombines TRBV6-5 with TRBJ2-7, with no clear D. With 0 bases removed from V and 0 bases from J, the gap between germline ends came to 3 bases. This CDR3 contains 13 residues. Germline CDR1 and CDR2: MNHEY and SVGAGI. CDR3 DNA sequence: TGTGCCAGCAGTTACTCGGTCTCCTACGAGCAGTACTTC. Translating gives CASSYSVSYEQYF.

The chain carries TRBV7-5 and TRBJ2-7; TRBD1 reflects the table's D call only, with no check against the DNA. TRBV7-5 is a recognized pseudogene. The CDR3 extends over 16 amino acids. The CDR3 region is CARSLVDRPETYEQYF. CDR3 bases: TGTGCCAGAAGCTTAGTGGACAGGCCCGAAACCTACGAGCAGTACTTC.

This clone is medium-sized. The chain joins TRBV27 to TRBJ1-1; TRBD1 is a possible D gene (6 bases). CDR3 length equals 14 residues. V was trimmed by 2 bases and J by 5 bases, leaving 12 bases between them. Per germline, CDR1 MNHEY and CDR2 SMNVEV (reference sequence). CDR3 nucleotides: TGTGCCAGCAGTTTAGACAGGAGGGGGACTGAAGCTTTCTTT. As protein: CASSLDRRGTEAFF.

This chain joins TRBV27 and TRBJ1-1; 8 bases match TRBD1. CDR1 and CDR2 (germline): MNHEY, SMNVEV (reference sequence). The CDR3 contains 14 residues. V trimming: 5 bases; J trimming: 11 bases; junction bases outside the gene matches: 13. CDR3 residues: CASSKQGGGVEAFF. CDR3 sequence (DNA): TGTGCCAGCAGTAAACAGGGGGGAGGAGTTGAGGCTTTCTTT.

The V gene is TRBV29-1, the J gene TRBJ2-5; 8 bases line up with TRBD1. The V segment lost 7 bases and the J segment 2 bases; nucleotides outside the gene matches: 3. The CDR3 loop spans 12 amino acids. Germline CDR1 reads SQVTM; CDR2 reads ANQGSEA. The CDR3 DNA sequence: TGCAGCGAACAGGGGGATCAAGAGACCCAGTACTTC. Protein product: CSEQGDQETQYF.

This clone was observed once. This chain joins TRBV18 and TRBJ2-3; D might be TRBD2 (6 bases). Germline loops: CDR1 KGHSH, CDR2 LQKENI. The CDR3 length is 16 residues. V lost 4 bases and J lost 5, with 19 bases in between. CDR3 DNA sequence: TGTGCCAGCTCACGACTAGACTCAGGTCATGGAGATACGCAGTATTTT. This encodes CASSRLDSGHGDTQYF.

This chain connects TRBV7-6 to TRBJ2-7, with a possible D match to TRBD1 (6 bases). The germline V gene has CDR1 SGHVS and CDR2 FNYEAQ. The CDR3 runs to 14 residues. Trimming stripped 5 bases from V and 5 bases from J, with 16 bases between. The DNA of the CDR3 is TGTGCCAGCAGCAGTTCCAGGGGATTAGACGAGCAGTACTTC. It translates to CASSSSRGLDEQYF.

The chain links TRBV18 to TRBJ1-3; tentative D call: TRBD1 (5 bases). Germline assignment: CDR1 KGHSH and CDR2 LQKENI. CDR3 size: 14 residues. V dropped 6 bases and J dropped 2 bases, with 11 bases sitting between them. The CDR3 nucleotides are TGTGCCAGCTCTGAAGGGGTCCCTGGAAACACCATATATTTT. Protein sequence: CASSEGVPGNTIYF.

The rearrangement links TRBV4-1 to TRBJ2-1; perhaps TRBD1 as D (5 bases). The germline V and J ends were trimmed by 0 bases and 4 bases, with 10 bases remaining between them. Per germline, CDR1 MGHRA and CDR2 YSYEKL. The CDR3 extends over 15 amino acids. CDR3 sequence reads: CASSQEEGQYNEQFF. The CDR3 bases are TGCGCCAGCAGCCAAGAAGAAGGACAATACAATGAGCAGTTCTTC.

The chain links TRBV11-1 to TRBJ2-7; D is unclear. The CDR3 contains 14 residues. Germline assignment: CDR1 SGHAT and CDR2 FQDESV (reference sequence). Trimming took off 5 bases at V and 0 bases at J, with 11 bases between the two ends. The chain's CDR3 is CASSPDSHSYEQYF. The CDR3 DNA reads TGTGCCAGCAGCCCCGACTCCCACTCCTACGAGCAGTACTTC.

The chain carries TRBV6-6 and TRBJ2-1; D unresolved. Germline loops: CDR1 MNHNY, CDR2 SVGAGI (reference sequence). The CDR3 runs 10 residues. Trimming shortened V by 2 bases and J by 9 bases, and 2 bases separated the two germline ends. The CDR3 coding sequence is TGTGCCAGCAGTTACGGTGAGCAGTTCTTC. Translated: CASSYGEQFF.

V usage is TRBV9 and J usage is TRBJ2-6, with 10 bases aligning to TRBD2. The CDR3 spans 19 residues. Per the germline V gene, CDR1 is SGDLS and CDR2 is YYNGEE. Unmatched junction bases numbered 11, after V lost 3 bases and J lost 2 bases. As DNA, the CDR3 is TGTGCCAGCAGCGCAGTTACTAGCGGGACTGGAACTGGGGCCAACGTCCTGACTTTC. Its protein is CASSAVTSGTGTGANVLTF.

The chain recombines TRBV9 with TRBJ2-2; 7 nucleotides match TRBD2. CDR1 is SGDLS and CDR2 is YYNGEE in the germline V gene. The CDR3 is 16 amino acids. The J segment lost 5 bases and the V segment lost 3 bases, leaving 10 bases of the junction unmatched. CDR3 nucleotides: TGTGCCAGCAGCGGCGGACTAGGGAGGCATACCGGGGAGCTGTTTTTT. It encodes CASSGGLGRHTGELFF.